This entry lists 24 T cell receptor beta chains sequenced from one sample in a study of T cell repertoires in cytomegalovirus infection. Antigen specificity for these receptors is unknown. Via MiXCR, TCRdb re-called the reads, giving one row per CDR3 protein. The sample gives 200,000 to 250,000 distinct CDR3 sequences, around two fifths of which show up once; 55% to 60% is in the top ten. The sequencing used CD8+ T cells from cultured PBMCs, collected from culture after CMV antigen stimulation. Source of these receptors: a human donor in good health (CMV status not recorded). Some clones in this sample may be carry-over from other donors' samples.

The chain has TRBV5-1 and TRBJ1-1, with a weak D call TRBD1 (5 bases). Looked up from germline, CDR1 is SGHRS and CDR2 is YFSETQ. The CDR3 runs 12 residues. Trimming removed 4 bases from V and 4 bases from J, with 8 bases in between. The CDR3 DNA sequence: TGCGCCAGCAGCAACGGGGCCACTGAAGCTTTCTTT. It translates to CASSNGATEAFF.

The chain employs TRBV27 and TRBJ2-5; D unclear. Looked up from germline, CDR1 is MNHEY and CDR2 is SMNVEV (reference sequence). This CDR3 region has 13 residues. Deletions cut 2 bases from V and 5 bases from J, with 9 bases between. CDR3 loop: CASSLIARETQYF. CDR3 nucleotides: TGTGCCAGCAGTTTAATCGCGCGGGAGACCCAGTACTTC.

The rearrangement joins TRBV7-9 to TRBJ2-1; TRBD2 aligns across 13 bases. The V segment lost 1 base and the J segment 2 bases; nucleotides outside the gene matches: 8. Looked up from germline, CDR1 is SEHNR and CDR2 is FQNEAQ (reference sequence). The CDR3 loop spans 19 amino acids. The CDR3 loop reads CASSLGGLAGPGAYNEQFF. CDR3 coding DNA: TGTGCCAGCAGCTTAGGGGGACTAGCGGGACCTGGGGCCTACAATGAGCAGTTCTTC.

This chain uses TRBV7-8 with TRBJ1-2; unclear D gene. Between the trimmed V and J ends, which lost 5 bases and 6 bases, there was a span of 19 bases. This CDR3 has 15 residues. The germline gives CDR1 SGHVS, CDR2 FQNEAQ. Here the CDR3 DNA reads TGTGCCAGCAGCCAAGCGGAGCCGGTTGACGATGGCTACACCTTC. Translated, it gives CASSQAEPVDDGYTF. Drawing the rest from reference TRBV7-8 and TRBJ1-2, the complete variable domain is GAGVSQSPRYKVAKRGQDVALRCDPISGHVSLFWYQQALGQGPEFLTYFQNEAQLDKSGLPSDRFFAERPEGSVSTLKIQRTQQEDSAVYLCASSQAEPVDDGYTFGSGTRLTVV.

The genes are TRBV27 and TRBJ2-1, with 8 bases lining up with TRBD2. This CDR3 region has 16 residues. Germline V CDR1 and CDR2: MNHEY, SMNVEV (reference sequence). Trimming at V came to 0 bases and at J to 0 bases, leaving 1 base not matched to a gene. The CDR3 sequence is CASSLSREASYNEQFF. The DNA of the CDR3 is TGTGCCAGCAGTTTATCGCGGGAGGCCTCCTACAATGAGCAGTTCTTC.

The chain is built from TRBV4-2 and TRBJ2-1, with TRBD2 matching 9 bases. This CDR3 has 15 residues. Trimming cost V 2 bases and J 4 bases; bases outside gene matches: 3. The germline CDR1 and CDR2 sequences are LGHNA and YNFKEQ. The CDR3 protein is CASSQLAGLYNEQFF. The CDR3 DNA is TGTGCCAGCAGCCAACTAGCGGGACTTTACAATGAGCAGTTCTTC.

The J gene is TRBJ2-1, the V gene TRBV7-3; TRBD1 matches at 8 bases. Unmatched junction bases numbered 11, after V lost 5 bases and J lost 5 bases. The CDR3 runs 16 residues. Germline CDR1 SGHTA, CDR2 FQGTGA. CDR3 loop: CASSRYGQGRDNEQFF. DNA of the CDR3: TGTGCCAGCAGCCGCTACGGACAGGGTAGGGACAATGAGCAGTTCTTC.

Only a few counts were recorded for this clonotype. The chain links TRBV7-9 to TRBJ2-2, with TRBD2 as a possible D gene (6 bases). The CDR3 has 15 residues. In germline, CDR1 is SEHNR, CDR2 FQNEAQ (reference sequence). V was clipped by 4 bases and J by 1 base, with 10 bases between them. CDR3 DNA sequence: TGTGCCAGCAGCTCCGGGACTGAGAACACCGGGGAGCTGTTTTTT. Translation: CASSSGTENTGELFF.

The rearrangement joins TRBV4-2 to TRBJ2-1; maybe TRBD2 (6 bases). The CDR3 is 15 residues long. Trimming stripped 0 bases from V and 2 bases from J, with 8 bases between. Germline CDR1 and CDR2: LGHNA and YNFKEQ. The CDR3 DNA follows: TGTGCCAGCAGCCAAGATCTAGCGACCTACAATGAGCAGTTCTTC. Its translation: CASSQDLATYNEQFF.

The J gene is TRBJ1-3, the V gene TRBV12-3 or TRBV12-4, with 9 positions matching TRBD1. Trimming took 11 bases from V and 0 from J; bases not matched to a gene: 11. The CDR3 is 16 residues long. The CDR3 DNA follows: TGTGCCGTCCGGGACAGGGCCTATTCCTCTGGAAACACCATATATTTT. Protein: CAVRDRAYSSGNTIYF.

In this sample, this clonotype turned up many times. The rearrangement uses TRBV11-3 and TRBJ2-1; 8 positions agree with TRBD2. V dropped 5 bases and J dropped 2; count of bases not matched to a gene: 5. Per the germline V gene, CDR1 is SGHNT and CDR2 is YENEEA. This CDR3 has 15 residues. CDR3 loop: CASSGGGSTYNEQFF. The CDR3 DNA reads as TGTGCCAGCAGCGGCGGGGGGTCTACCTACAATGAGCAGTTCTTC. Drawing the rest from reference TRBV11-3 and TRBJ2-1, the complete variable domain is EAGVVQSPRYKIIEKKQPVAFWCNPISGHNTLYWYLQNLGQGPELLIRYENEEAVDDSQLPKDRFSAERLKGVDSTLKIQPAELGDSAVYLCASSGGGSTYNEQFFGPGTRLTVL.

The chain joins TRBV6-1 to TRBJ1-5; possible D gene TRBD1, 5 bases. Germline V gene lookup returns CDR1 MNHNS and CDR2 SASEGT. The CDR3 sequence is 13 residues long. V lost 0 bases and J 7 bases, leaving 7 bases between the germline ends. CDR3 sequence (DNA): TGTGCCAGCAGTGAAGCCAGGGTCCAGCCCCAGCATTTT. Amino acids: CASSEARVQPQHF.

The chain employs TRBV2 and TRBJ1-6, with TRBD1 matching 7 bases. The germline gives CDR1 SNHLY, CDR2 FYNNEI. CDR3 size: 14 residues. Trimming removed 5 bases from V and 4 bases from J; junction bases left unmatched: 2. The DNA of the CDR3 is TGTGCCAGCAGTCTGGGACAGTATAATTCACCCCTCCACTTT. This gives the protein CASSLGQYNSPLHF.

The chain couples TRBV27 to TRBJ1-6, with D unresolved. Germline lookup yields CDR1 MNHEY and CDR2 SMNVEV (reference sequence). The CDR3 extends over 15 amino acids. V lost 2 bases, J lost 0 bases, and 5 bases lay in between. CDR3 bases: TGTGCCAGCAGTTTAAGAAGCTCCTATAATTCACCCCTCCACTTT. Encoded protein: CASSLRSSYNSPLHF.

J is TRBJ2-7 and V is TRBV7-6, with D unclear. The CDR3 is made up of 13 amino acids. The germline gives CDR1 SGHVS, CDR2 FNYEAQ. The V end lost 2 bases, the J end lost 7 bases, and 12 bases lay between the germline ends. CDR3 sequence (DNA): TGTGCCAGCAGCTTATCCTTGGGGAAAGAGCAGTACTTC. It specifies CASSLSLGKEQYF.

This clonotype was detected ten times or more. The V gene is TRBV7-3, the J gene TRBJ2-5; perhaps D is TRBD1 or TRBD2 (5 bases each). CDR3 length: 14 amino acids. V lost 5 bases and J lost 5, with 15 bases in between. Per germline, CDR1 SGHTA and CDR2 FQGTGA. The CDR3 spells CASSPGTDRETQYF. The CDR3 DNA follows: TGTGCCAGCAGCCCCGGGACGGACCGGGAGACCCAGTACTTC.

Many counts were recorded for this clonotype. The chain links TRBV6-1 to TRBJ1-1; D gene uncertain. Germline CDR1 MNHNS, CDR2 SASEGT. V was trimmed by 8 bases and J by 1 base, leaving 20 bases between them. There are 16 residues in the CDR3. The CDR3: CASDLKRAAPNTEAFF. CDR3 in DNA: TGTGCCAGCGACCTTAAGCGGGCGGCCCCGAACACTGAAGCTTTCTTT.

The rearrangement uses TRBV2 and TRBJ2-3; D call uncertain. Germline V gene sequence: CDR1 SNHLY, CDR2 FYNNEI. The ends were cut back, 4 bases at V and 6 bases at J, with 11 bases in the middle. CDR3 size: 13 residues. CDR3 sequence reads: CASSGPWADTQYF. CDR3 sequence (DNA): TGTGCCAGCAGTGGCCCATGGGCCGATACGCAGTATTTT.

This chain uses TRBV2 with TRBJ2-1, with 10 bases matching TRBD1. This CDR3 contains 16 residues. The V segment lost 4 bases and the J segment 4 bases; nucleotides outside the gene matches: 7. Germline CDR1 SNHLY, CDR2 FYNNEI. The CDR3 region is CASSAPRQGAYNEQFF. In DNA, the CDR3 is TGTGCCAGCAGTGCCCCGAGACAGGGGGCGTACAATGAGCAGTTCTTC.

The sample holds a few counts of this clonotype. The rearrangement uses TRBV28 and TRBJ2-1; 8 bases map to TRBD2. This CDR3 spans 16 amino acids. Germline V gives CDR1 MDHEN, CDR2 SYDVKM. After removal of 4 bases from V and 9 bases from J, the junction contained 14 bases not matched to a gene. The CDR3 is CASSSAGTSGSSEQFF. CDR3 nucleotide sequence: TGTGCCAGCAGTTCCGCCGGGACTAGTGGATCCAGTGAGCAGTTCTTC.

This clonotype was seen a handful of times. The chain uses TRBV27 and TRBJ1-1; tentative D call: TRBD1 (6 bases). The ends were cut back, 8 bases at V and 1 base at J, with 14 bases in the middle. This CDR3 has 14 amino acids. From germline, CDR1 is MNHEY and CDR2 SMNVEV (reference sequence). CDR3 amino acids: CASSPGAANTEAFF. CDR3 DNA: TGTGCCAGCTCCCCGGGGGCGGCGAACACTGAAGCTTTCTTT.

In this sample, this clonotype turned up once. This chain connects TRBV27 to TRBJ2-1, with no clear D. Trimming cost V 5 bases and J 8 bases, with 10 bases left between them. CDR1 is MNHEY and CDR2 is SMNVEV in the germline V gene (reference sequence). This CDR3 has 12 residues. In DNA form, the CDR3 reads TGTGCCAGCAGTATCCCTGGGGATGAGCAGTTCTTC. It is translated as CASSIPGDEQFF.

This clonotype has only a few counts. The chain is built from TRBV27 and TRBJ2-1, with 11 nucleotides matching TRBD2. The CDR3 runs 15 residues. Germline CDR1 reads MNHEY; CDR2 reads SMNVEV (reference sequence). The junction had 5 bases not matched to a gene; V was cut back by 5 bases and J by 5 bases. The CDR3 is CASSPLLAGDNEQFF. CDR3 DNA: TGTGCCAGCAGTCCGCTACTAGCGGGAGACAATGAGCAGTTCTTC.

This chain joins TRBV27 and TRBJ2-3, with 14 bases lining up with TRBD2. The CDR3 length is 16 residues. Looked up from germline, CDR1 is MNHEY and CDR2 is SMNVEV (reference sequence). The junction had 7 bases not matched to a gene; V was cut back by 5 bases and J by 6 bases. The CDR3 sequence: CASSAQGLAGADTQYF. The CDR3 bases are TGTGCCAGCAGTGCCCAGGGACTAGCGGGGGCGGATACGCAGTATTTT.